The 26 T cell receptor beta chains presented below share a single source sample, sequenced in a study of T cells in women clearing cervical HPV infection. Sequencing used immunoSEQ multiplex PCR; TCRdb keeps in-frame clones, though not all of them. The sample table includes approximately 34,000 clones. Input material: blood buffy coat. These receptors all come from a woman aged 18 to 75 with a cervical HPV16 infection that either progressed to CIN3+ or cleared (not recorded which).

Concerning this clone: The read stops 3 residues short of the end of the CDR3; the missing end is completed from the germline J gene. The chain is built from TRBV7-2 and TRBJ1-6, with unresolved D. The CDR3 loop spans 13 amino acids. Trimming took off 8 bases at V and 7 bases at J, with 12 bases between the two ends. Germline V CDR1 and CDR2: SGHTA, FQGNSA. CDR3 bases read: TGTGCCAGCGGTACGGTCAAGAATTCACCC. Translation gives CASGTVKNSP. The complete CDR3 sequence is CASGTVKNSPLHF. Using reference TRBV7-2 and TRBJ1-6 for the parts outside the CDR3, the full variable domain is GAGVSQSPSNKVTEKGKDVELRCDPISGHTALYWYRQSLGQGLEFLIYFQGNSAPDKSGLPSDRFSAERTGGSVSTLTIQRTQQEDSAVYLCASGTVKNSPLHFGNGTRLTVT.

CDR3 DNA, as far as it was read: TGCGCCAGCAGCTTGTCCGGCACAGATACG. Its protein is CASSLSGTDT. The entire CDR3 sequence reads CASSLSGTDTQYF. The chain uses TRBV5-1 and TRBJ2-3; D gene ambiguous. The read finishes 3 residues shy of the CDR3 end, and the germline J gene is used to complete it. Per the germline V gene, CDR1 is SGHRS and CDR2 is YFSETQ. The CDR3 extends over 13 amino acids. The V and J ends lost 1 base and 1 base respectively, with 4 bases between them.

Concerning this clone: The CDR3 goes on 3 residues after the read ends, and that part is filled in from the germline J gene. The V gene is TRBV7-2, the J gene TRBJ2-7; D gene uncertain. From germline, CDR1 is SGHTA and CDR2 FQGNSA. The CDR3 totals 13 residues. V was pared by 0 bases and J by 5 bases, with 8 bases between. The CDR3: CASSLAGRDEQYF. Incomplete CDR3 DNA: TGTGCCAGCAGCTTAGCGGGTCGGGACGAG.

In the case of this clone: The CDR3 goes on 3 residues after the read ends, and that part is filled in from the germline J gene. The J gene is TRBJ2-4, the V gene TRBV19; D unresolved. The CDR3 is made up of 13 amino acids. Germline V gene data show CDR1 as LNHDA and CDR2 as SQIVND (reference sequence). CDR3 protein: CASSINSNQPQYF. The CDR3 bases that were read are TGTGCCAGTAGTATAAACAGCAATCAGCCT.

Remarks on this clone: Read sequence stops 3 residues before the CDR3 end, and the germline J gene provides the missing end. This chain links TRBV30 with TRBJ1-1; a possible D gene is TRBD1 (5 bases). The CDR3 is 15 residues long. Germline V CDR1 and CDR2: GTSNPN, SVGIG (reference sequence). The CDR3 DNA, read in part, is TGTGCCTGGAGTGTACAGGCGCAGGGTGCAGTAAAA. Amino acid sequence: CAWSVQAQGAVK. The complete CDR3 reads CAWSVQAQGAVKAFF.

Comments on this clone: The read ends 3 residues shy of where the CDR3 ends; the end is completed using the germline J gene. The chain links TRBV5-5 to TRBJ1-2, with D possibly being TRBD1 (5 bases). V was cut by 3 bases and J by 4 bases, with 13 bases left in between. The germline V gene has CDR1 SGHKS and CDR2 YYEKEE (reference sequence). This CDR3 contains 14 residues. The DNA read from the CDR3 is TGTGCCAGCAGCTCAAACAGGCCACCCTATGGC. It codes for CASSSNRPPYG. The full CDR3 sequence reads CASSSNRPPYGYTF.

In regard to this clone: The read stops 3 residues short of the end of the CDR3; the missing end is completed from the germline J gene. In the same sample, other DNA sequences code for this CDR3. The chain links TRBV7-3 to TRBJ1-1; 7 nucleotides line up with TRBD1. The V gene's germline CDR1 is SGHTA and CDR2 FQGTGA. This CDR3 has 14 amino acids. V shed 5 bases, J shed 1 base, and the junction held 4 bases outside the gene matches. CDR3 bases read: TGTGCCAGCAGCCTGACAGGGAGGAACACTGAA. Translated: CASSLTGRNTE. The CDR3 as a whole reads CASSLTGRNTEAFF. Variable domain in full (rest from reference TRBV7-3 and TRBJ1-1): GAGVSQTPSNKVTEKGKYVELRCDPISGHTALYWYRQSLGQGPEFLIYFQGTGAADDSGLPNDRFFAVRPEGSVSTLKIQRTERGDSAVYLCASSLTGRNTEAFFGQGTRLTVV.

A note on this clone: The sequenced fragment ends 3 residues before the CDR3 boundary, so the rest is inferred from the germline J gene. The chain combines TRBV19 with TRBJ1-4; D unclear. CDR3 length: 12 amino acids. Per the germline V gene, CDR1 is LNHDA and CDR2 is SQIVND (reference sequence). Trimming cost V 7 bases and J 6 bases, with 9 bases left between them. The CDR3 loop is CASTGRDEKLFF. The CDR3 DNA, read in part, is TGTGCCAGTACGGGGAGGGATGAAAAA.

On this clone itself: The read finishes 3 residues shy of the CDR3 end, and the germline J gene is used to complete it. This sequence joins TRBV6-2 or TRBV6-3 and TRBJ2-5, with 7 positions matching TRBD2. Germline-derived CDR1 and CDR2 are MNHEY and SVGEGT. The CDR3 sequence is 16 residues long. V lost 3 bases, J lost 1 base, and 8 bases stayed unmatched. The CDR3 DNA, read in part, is TGTGCCAGCAGTTATCGGGCGGGAGAGCCCCAAGAGACC. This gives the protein CASSYRAGEPQET. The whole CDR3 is CASSYRAGEPQETQYF.

Partial CDR3 DNA: TGTGCCAGCAGCCCCAGGGACACAGATACG. Protein product: CASSPRDTDT. The full CDR3 protein is CASSPRDTDTQYF. The V call is TRBV7-6, the J call TRBJ2-3; maybe TRBD1 (5 bases). With the read ending 3 residues before the CDR3 end, the germline J gene is used to fill in that end. CDR3 length: 13 amino acids. Germline assignment: CDR1 SGHVS and CDR2 FNYEAQ. The V end was cut by 5 bases, the J end by 2 bases, with 8 bases between.

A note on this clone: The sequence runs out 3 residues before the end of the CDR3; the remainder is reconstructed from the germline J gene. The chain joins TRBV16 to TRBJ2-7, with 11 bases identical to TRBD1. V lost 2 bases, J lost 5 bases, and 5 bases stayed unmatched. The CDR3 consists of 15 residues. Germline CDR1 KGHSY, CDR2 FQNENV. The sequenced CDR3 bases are TGTGCCAGCAGCCAAAGGGACAGGGGGTATCACGAG. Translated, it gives CASSQRDRGYHE. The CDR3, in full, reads CASSQRDRGYHEQYF.

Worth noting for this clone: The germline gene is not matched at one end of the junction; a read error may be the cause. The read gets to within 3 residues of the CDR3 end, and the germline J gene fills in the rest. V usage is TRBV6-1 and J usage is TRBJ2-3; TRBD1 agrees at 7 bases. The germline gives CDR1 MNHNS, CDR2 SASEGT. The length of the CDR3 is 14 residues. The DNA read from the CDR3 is TGTGCCAGCAGTGCCAACAGGGGCACAGAGACG. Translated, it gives CASSANRGTET. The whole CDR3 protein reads CASSANRGTETQYF.

The sequenced CDR3 bases are TGTGCCAGCAGCTTCCCTTTGACCGGGGAG. This codes for CASSFPLTGE. The entire CDR3 reads CASSFPLTGELFF. The genes are TRBV7-9 and TRBJ2-2; D uncertain. Read coverage stops 3 residues before the CDR3 terminus; the germline J gene supplies the remainder. The CDR3 extends over 13 amino acids. Germline V CDR1 and CDR2: SEHNR, FQNEAQ (reference sequence). Trimming took off 3 bases at V and 5 bases at J, with 7 bases between the two ends.

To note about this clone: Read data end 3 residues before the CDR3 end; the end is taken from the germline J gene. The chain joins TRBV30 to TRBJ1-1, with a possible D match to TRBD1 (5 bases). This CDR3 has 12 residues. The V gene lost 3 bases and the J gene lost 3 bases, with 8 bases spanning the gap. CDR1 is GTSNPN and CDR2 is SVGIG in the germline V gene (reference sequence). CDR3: CAWRTVYTEAFF. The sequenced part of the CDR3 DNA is TGTGCCTGGAGGACAGTGTACACTGAA.

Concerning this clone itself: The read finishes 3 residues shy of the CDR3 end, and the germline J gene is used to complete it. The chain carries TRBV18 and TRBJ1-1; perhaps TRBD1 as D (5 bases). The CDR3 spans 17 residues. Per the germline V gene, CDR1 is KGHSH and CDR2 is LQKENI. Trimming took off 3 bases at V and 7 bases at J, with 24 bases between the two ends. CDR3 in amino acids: CASSPPSGGVRLGEAFF. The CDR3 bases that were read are TGTGCCAGCTCACCCCCAAGCGGGGGAGTTCGATTAGGTGAA. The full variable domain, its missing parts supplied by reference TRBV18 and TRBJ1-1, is NAGVMQNPRHLVRRRGQEARLRCSPMKGHSHVYWYRQLPEEGLKFMVYLQKENIIDESGMPKERFSAEFPKEGPSILRIQQVVRGDSAAYFCASSPPSGGVRLGEAFFGQGTRLTVV.

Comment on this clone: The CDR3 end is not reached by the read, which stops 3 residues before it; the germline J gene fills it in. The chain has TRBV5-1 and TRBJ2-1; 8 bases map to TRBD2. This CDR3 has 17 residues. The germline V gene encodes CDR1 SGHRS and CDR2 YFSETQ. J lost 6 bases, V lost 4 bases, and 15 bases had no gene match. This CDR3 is CASSPRPGRTSFNEQFF. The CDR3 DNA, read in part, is TGCGCCAGCAGCCCGCGCCCCGGTCGGACTAGCTTCAATGAG.

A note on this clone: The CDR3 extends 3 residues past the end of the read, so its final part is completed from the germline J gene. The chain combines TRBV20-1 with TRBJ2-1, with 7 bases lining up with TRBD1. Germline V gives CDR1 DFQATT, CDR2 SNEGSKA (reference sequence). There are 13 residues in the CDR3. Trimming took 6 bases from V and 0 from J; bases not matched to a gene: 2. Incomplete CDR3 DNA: TGCAGTGCACGACAGGGCTCCTACAATGAG. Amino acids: CSARQGSYNE. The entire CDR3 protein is CSARQGSYNEQFF.

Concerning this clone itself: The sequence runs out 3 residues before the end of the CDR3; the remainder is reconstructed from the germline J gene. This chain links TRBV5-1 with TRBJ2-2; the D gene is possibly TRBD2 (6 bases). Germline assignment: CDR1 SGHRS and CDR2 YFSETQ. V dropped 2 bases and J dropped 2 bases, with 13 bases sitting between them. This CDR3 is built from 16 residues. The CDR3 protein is CASSFGLGGNTGELFF. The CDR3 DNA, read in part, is TGCGCCAGCAGCTTCGGGTTGGGGGGTAACACCGGGGAG.

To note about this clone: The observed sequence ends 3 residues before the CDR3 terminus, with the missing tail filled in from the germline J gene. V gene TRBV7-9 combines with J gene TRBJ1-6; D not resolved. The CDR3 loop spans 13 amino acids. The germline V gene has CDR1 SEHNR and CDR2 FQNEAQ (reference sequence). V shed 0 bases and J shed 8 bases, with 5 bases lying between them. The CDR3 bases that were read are TGTGCCAGCAGCTTAGCCACTGATTCACCC. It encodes CASSLATDSP. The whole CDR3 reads CASSLATDSPLHF.

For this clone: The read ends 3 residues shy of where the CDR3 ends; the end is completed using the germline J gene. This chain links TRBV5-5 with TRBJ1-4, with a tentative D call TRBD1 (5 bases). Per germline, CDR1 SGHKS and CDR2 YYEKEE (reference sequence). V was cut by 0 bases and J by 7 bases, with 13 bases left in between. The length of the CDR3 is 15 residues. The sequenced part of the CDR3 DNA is TGTGCCAGCAGCTTGGGGCCTACAGGCGCTGAAAAA. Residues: CASSLGPTGAEK. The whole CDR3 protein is CASSLGPTGAEKLFF.

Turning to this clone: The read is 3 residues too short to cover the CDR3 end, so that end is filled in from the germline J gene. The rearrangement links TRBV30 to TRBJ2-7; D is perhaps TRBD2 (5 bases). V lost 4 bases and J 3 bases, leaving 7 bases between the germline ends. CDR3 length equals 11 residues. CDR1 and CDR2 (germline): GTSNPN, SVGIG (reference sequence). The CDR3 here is CAWTEGYEQYF. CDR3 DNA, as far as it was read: TGTGCCTGGACAGAGGGCTACGAG. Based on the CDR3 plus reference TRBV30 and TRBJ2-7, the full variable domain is SQTIHQWPATLVQPVGSPLSLECTVEGTSNPNLYWYRQAAGRGLQLLFYSVGIGQISSEVPQNLSASRPQDRQFILSSKKLLLSDSGFYLCAWTEGYEQYFGPGTRLTVT.

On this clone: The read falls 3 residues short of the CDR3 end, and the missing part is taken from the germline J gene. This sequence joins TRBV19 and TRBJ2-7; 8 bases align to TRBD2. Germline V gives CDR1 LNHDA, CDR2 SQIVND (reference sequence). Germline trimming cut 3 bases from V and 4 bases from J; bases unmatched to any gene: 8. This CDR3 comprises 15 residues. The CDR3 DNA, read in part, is TGTGCCAGTAGTATCGGCTCTAGCGGGCATTACGAG. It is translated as CASSIGSSGHYE. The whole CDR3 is CASSIGSSGHYEQYF.

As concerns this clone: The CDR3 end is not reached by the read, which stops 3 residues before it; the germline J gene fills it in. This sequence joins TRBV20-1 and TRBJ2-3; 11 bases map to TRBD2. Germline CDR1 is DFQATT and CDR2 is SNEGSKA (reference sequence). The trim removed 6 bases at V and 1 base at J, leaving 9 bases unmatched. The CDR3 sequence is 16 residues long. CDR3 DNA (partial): TGCAGTGCGACCCTAGCGGGGGGATACCGCACAGATACG. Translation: CSATLAGGYRTDT. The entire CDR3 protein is CSATLAGGYRTDTQYF.

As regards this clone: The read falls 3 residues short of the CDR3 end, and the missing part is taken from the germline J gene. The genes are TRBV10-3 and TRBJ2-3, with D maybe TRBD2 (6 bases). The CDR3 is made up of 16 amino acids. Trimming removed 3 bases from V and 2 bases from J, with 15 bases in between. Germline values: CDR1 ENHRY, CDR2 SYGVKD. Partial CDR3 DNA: TGTGCCATCAGTGACCCCCCGGGGAGGAACACAGATACG. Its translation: CAISDPPGRNTDT. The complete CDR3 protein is CAISDPPGRNTDTQYF.

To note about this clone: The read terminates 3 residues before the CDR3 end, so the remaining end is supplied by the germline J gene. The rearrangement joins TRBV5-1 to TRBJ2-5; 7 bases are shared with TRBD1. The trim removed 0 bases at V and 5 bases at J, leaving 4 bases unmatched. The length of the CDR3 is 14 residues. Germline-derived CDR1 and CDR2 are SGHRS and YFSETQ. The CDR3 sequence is CASSLAGTAETQYF. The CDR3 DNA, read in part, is TGCGCCAGCAGCTTGGCCGGGACAGCGGAGACC.

The CDR3 DNA, read in part, is TGTGCCAGTAGTATTCGGCTCACACCCCGGGGGACCTACGAG. This gives the protein CASSIRLTPRGTYE. In full, the CDR3 is CASSIRLTPRGTYEQYF. The chain recombines TRBV19 with TRBJ2-7; a weak D match, TRBD2 (6 bases). Read sequence stops 3 residues before the CDR3 end, and the germline J gene provides the missing end. The germline V gene encodes CDR1 LNHDA and CDR2 SQIVND (reference sequence). Trimming shortened V by 3 bases and J by 2 bases, and 20 bases separated the two germline ends. The CDR3 length is 17 residues. Combining the CDR3 with reference TRBV19 and TRBJ2-7 gives the whole variable domain DGGITQSPKYLFRKEGQNVTLSCEQNLNHDAMYWYRQDPGQGLRLIYYSQIVNDFQKGDIAEGYSVSREKKESFPLTVTSAQKNPTAFYLCASSIRLTPRGTYEQYFGPGTRLTVT.